This passage covers 24 T cell receptor beta chains from one sample sequenced in a study of blood T cell repertoires in COVID-19. This table comes from immunoSEQ multiplex PCR, and its TCRdb copy is limited to in-frame clones, with some not included. Of about 140,000 clones detected, under 85% appear once; the ten largest clones hold 6% to 7.5%. Input material: peripheral blood. Receptors originate from a human donor in a cohort sampled during active COVID-19.

This chain links TRBV5-6 with TRBJ1-1; D uncertain. CDR3 length equals 13 residues. The germline V and J ends were trimmed by 2 bases and 5 bases, with 10 bases remaining between them. CDR1 and CDR2 from the germline V gene are SGHDT and YYEEEE. The CDR3 DNA reads as TGTGCCAGCAGCTTTGCTTCGGTTACTGAAGCTTTCTTT. It yields the protein CASSFASVTEAFF.

This chain links TRBV19 with TRBJ2-5; 12 bases align to TRBD2. This CDR3 is built from 16 residues. The germline CDR1 and CDR2 sequences are LNHDA and SQIVND (reference sequence). V dropped 5 bases and J dropped 4; count of bases not matched to a gene: 8. The CDR3 loop reads CASSGLAGGFRETQYF. The DNA for the CDR3 is TGTGCCAGTAGTGGGCTAGCGGGGGGGTTTCGAGAGACCCAGTACTTC.

The sample holds a few counts of this clone. The chain links TRBV5-6 to TRBJ2-3; 7 bases line up with TRBD1. After removal of 4 bases from V and 2 bases from J, the junction contained 4 bases not matched to a gene. This CDR3 region has 14 residues. The germline CDR1 and CDR2 sequences are SGHDT and YYEEEE. In DNA, the CDR3 is TGTGCCAGCAGCCAGGGGGATCCCACAGATACGCAGTATTTT. Translating it yields CASSQGDPTDTQYF. The complete variable domain, with remaining parts taken from reference TRBV5-6 and TRBJ2-3, reads DAGVTQSPTHLIKTRGQQVTLRCSPKSGHDTVSWYQQALGQGPQFIFQYYEEEERQRGNFPDRFSGHQFPNYSSELNVNALLLGDSALYLCASSQGDPTDTQYFGPGTRLTVL.

The chain links TRBV4-3 to TRBJ1-6; D gene uncertain. Germline V gene sequence: CDR1 LGHNA, CDR2 YSLEER. The CDR3 spans 15 residues. V gave up 0 bases and J gave up 7 bases, with 10 bases separating them. CDR3 coding DNA: TGCGCCAGCAGCCAAGATGGACTGGAGAATTCACCCCTCCACTTT. This codes for CASSQDGLENSPLHF.

V gene TRBV6-1 combines with J gene TRBJ2-1, with TRBD2 matching over 11 bases. CDR1 is MNHNS, CDR2 SASEGT, per germline. Unmatched junction bases numbered 1, after V lost 5 bases and J lost 4 bases. The CDR3 is made up of 14 amino acids. DNA of the CDR3: TGTGCCAGCAGTTTAGCGGGGGGGTACAATGAGCAGTTCTTC. Protein sequence: CASSLAGGYNEQFF.

This chain links TRBV5-6 with TRBJ2-7, with a possible D match to TRBD1 (6 bases). Trimming stripped 1 base from V and 6 bases from J, with 14 bases between. CDR1 and CDR2 (germline): SGHDT, YYEEEE. This CDR3 region has 14 residues. The CDR3: CASSLYQGFSEQYF. The CDR3 bases are TGTGCCAGCAGCTTGTATCAGGGGTTCTCCGAGCAGTACTTC.

The rearrangement uses TRBV3-1 (or the pseudogene TRBV3-2) and TRBJ1-6, with D possibly TRBD1 on 5 matching bases. This CDR3 is 17 amino acids long. CDR1 and CDR2 from the germline V gene are LGHDT and YNNKEL (reference sequence). Trimming left V 0 bases short and J 8 bases short, with 17 bases between. CDR3 amino acids: CASSQELGGGLDSPLHF. In DNA, the CDR3 is TGTGCCAGCAGCCAAGAATTGGGGGGAGGGCTGGATTCACCCCTCCACTTT.

The V gene is TRBV9, the J gene TRBJ1-3, with a possible D match to TRBD1 (6 bases). The CDR3 runs to 18 residues. Germline lookup yields CDR1 SGDLS and CDR2 YYNGEE. V was clipped by 0 bases and J by 0 bases, with 16 bases between them. The CDR3 sequence is CASSVAVSGQTSGNTIYF. The CDR3 nucleotides are TGTGCCAGCAGCGTAGCTGTAAGTGGACAGACCTCTGGAAACACCATATATTTT.

Details on this clone: Distinct nucleotide sequences in the sample also encode this CDR3. The chain combines TRBV9 with TRBJ1-2; 7 nucleotides agree with TRBD1. The germline gives CDR1 SGDLS, CDR2 YYNGEE. This CDR3 contains 14 residues. The V segment lost 0 bases and the J segment 2 bases; nucleotides outside the gene matches: 1. The CDR3 DNA follows: TGTGCCAGCAGCGTAGGACAGGGCAACTATGGCTACACCTTC. The encoded protein is CASSVGQGNYGYTF.

This clone is a singleton in its sample. The V and J genes are TRBV4-3 and TRBJ2-1; TRBD2 agrees at 7 bases. Trimming removed 0 bases from V and 7 bases from J; junction bases left unmatched: 3. The CDR3 has 14 amino acids. Germline lookup yields CDR1 LGHNA and CDR2 YSLEER. The CDR3 DNA reads TGCGCCAGCAGCCAAGAAGGGCGGGGGAATGAGCAGTTCTTC. Its protein is CASSQEGRGNEQFF.

The chain links TRBV6-2 or TRBV6-3 to TRBJ1-5; 8 bases match TRBD1. The germline V gene has CDR1 MNHEY and CDR2 SVGEGT. CDR3 length equals 16 residues. Unmatched junction bases numbered 3, after V lost 0 bases and J lost 2 bases. CDR3 nucleotides: TGTGCCAGCAGTTACTCTCAGGGGGCCCGCAATCAGCCCCAGCATTTT. Protein: CASSYSQGARNQPQHF.

The chain recombines TRBV25-1 with TRBJ2-7; possible D gene TRBD2, 7 bases. CDR1 MGHDK and CDR2 SYGVNS come from the germline V gene. The CDR3 has 14 residues. The V end was cut by 9 bases, the J end by 3 bases, with 18 bases between. The CDR3 is CASRGGLKYYEQYF. CDR3 coding DNA: TGTGCCAGTAGAGGGGGACTAAAATACTACGAGCAGTACTTC.

The chain couples TRBV4-2 to TRBJ2-2; weak D call: TRBD2 (5 bases). Looked up from germline, CDR1 is LGHNA and CDR2 is YNFKEQ. With 4 bases removed from V and 0 bases from J, the gap between germline ends came to 12 bases. The CDR3 spans 16 residues. CDR3 in DNA: TGTGCCAGCAGCCGTGGGCCGGGGACGAACACCGGGGAGCTGTTTTTT. Amino acid sequence: CASSRGPGTNTGELFF.

This chain uses TRBV5-4 with TRBJ2-1; D is perhaps TRBD2 (5 bases). Trimming pared 1 base from V and 6 bases from J, leaving 8 bases between. Germline CDR1 and CDR2: SGHNT and YYREEE (reference sequence). The CDR3 is made up of 13 amino acids. The CDR3 coding sequence is TGTGCCAGCAGCTTGTACGGAGGCAATGAGCAGTTCTTC. As protein: CASSLYGGNEQFF.

Only one count was recorded for this clone. The chain carries TRBV11-2 and TRBJ2-5; 10 nucleotides match TRBD2. J gave up 5 bases and V 3 bases, and 12 bases lay outside the gene matches. The CDR3 extends over 17 amino acids. The germline V gene has CDR1 SGHAT and CDR2 FQNNGV. The CDR3 DNA follows: TGTGCCAGCAGCTTCTCCCTAGCGGGGGCCGGTGGGGAGACCCAGTACTTC. Its protein is CASSFSLAGAGGETQYF.

CDR3 sequence reads: CASSYGQGGADTQYF. The DNA of the CDR3 is TGTGCCAGCAGTTACGGGCAGGGGGGCGCAGATACGCAGTATTTT. The chain recombines TRBV6-5 with TRBJ2-3; D is perhaps TRBD1 (7 bases). The CDR3 runs to 15 residues. Germline loops: CDR1 MNHEY, CDR2 SVGAGI. V lost 2 bases and J lost 4, with 13 bases in between.

This rearrangement joins TRBV23-1 to TRBJ2-3; weak D call: TRBD1 (6 bases). TRBV23-1 is an open reading frame whose function is uncertain. V was pared by 0 bases and J by 3 bases, with 19 bases between. CDR3 length: 18 amino acids. The CDR3, as DNA: TGCGCCAGCAGTCAATCAAGCTATACAGGGTCGCGGACAGATACGCAGTATTTT. Translation gives CASSQSSYTGSRTDTQYF.

The V and J genes are TRBV3-1 (or the pseudogene TRBV3-2) and TRBJ1-4; 9 bases fit TRBD1. This CDR3 is 14 amino acids long. In germline, CDR1 is LGHDT, CDR2 YNNKEL (reference sequence). V was pared by 7 bases and J by 15 bases, with 15 bases of the junction left unmatched. The DNA for the CDR3 is TGTGCCAGCACCCCCGCACAGGGGGCGATGGGGTTGTTTTTT. Protein: CASTPAQGAMGLFF.

The V gene is TRBV7-8, the J gene TRBJ1-4; D is unresolved. The CDR3 is made up of 12 amino acids. Germline V gives CDR1 SGHVS, CDR2 FQNEAQ. Trimming left V 5 bases short and J 8 bases short, with 9 bases between. This CDR3 is CASSRIREKLFF. CDR3 coding DNA: TGTGCCAGCAGCCGCATCAGGGAAAAACTGTTTTTT.

The chain links TRBV19 to TRBJ1-6; 9 bases align to TRBD1. Germline V lookup: CDR1 LNHDA, CDR2 SQIVND (reference sequence). Unmatched junction bases numbered 3, after V lost 6 bases and J lost 6 bases. The CDR3 is 14 amino acids. The CDR3 region is CASSVTGGNSPLHF. The CDR3 nucleotides read TGTGCCAGTAGCGTGACAGGGGGTAATTCACCCCTCCACTTT.

The chain uses TRBV7-9 and TRBJ2-5; D might be TRBD1 (6 bases). Trimming left V 7 bases short and J 4 bases short, with 22 bases between. This CDR3 contains 16 residues. The germline gives CDR1 SEHNR, CDR2 FQNEAQ (reference sequence). The CDR3 bases are TGTGCCAGCAACAACGCGGCAGGGGCGAGGCGAGAGACCCAGTACTTC. Its translation is CASNNAAGARRETQYF.

The gene calls are TRBV18 and TRBJ1-1; 8 bases align to TRBD1. The J segment lost 3 bases and the V segment lost 6 bases, leaving 3 bases of the junction unmatched. CDR1 is KGHSH and CDR2 is LQKENI in the germline V gene. The CDR3 covers 13 residues. The DNA for the CDR3 is TGTGCCAGCTCCCAGACAGGGGACACTGAAGCTTTCTTT. This encodes CASSQTGDTEAFF. Complete variable domain (other parts from reference TRBV18 and TRBJ1-1): NAGVMQNPRHLVRRRGQEARLRCSPMKGHSHVYWYRQLPEEGLKFMVYLQKENIIDESGMPKERFSAEFPKEGPSILRIQQVVRGDSAAYFCASSQTGDTEAFFGQGTRLTVV.

The chain couples TRBV5-5 to TRBJ1-5; the D gene is possibly TRBD1 (6 bases). Germline values: CDR1 SGHKS, CDR2 YYEKEE (reference sequence). The CDR3 contains 16 residues. V lost 1 base and J lost 0, with 11 bases in between. In DNA, the CDR3 is TGTGCCAGCAGCTTGTCAGGGGCTTATAGCAATCAGCCCCAGCATTTT. This translates into CASSLSGAYSNQPQHF.

The chain combines TRBV5-4 with TRBJ2-7, with 10 bases that match TRBD1. The V segment lost 4 bases and the J segment 7 bases; nucleotides outside the gene matches: 11. The CDR3 has 15 residues. Germline loops: CDR1 SGHNT, CDR2 YYREEE (reference sequence). The CDR3, as DNA: TGTGCCAGCAGCCGCTCGTGGACAGGGGGTGGGGAGCAGTACTTC. This encodes CASSRSWTGGGEQYF.